The present entry profiles one T cell receptor (beta chain) with its context. Its target is unknown. Germline-derived CDR1 and CDR2 are SGHDT and YYEEEE. This CDR3 contains 15 residues. Unmatched junction bases numbered 10, after V lost 4 bases and J lost 5 bases. Investigators divided CD4+ cells into CD45RA+ naive and CD45RA-negative memory subsets. Sorted-subset replicate PCR reactions were performed with approximately 200 ng DNA, corresponding to tens of thousands of T cell genomes. Assay: immunoSEQ multiplex PCR; the TCRdb copy retains only in-frame clones and omits some. The data contain 2,500,000 or so clones, roughly 93% of them singletons. The data originate from a study of shared clonotypes between healthy human individuals. General observations from the study: Compared with clonotypes that all four donors shared, non-shared clonotypes had lower generation probabilities. About 5% of naive CD4 clonotypes were shared across a handful of donors.

This chain connects TRBV5-6 to TRBJ2-5; 8 bases are a match to TRBD1. The sequenced sample consisted of naive CD4+ T cells from PBMCs. This sample's subset: CD45RA+ positively selected. This TCR was sampled from a man younger than 35 in good health. Some clones in this sample may be carry-over from other donors' samples. The CDR3, as DNA: TGTGCCAGCAGCCCAGGGACAGGAAAGGTGGAGACCCAGTACTTC. It yields the protein CASSPGTGKVETQYF. Complete variable domain (other parts from reference TRBV5-6 and TRBJ2-5): DAGVTQSPTHLIKTRGQQVTLRCSPKSGHDTVSWYQQALGQGPQFIFQYYEEEERQRGNFPDRFSGHQFPNYSSELNVNALLLGDSALYLCASSPGTGKVETQYFGPGTRLLVL.